The 32 T cell receptor beta chains presented below share a single source sample, sequenced in a study of blood T cell repertoires in COVID-19. This table comes from immunoSEQ multiplex PCR, and its TCRdb copy is limited to in-frame clones, with some not included. Among about 56,000 clones listed, nearly 90% were seen once. Sequencing was performed on peripheral blood. The receptors here all came from a woman aged 60-75 years with COVID-19, enrolled during active disease.

In DNA form, the CDR3 reads TGTGCCAGCAGTGAAACAGGTATATCCTACGAGCAGTACTTC. This codes for CASSETGISYEQYF. V and J are TRBV6-1 and TRBJ2-7, with D possibly being TRBD1 (5 bases). Germline assignment: CDR1 MNHNS and CDR2 SASEGT. Trimming took 2 bases from V and 1 from J, leaving 9 bases between them. The CDR3 has 14 amino acids.

This clone was counted a few times. V and J are TRBV9 and TRBJ2-1; tentatively, D is TRBD1 (5 bases). The CDR3 extends over 14 amino acids. CDR1 SGDLS and CDR2 YYNGEE come from the germline V gene. Trimming removed 2 bases at V and 6 bases at J, with 12 bases between. CDR3 protein: CASSVEQGPNEQFF. CDR3 nucleotide sequence: TGTGCCAGCAGCGTCGAGCAGGGCCCCAATGAGCAGTTCTTC.

The chain uses TRBV9 and TRBJ1-6, with a weak D call TRBD1 (5 bases). The CDR3 loop spans 13 amino acids. V was cut by 0 bases and J by 10 bases, with 8 bases left in between. Germline lookup yields CDR1 SGDLS and CDR2 YYNGEE. CDR3 sequence (DNA): TGTGCCAGCAGCGTAGCGGGGGTGTCACCCCTCCACTTT. Its translation is CASSVAGVSPLHF. The complete variable domain, with remaining parts taken from reference TRBV9 and TRBJ1-6, reads DSGVTQTPKHLITATGQRVTLRCSPRSGDLSVYWYQQSLDQGLQFLIQYYNGEERAKGNILERFSAQQFPDLHSELNLSSLELGDSALYFCASSVAGVSPLHFGNGTRLTVT.

The V gene is TRBV5-1, the J gene TRBJ1-2; 7 bases are shared with TRBD1. There are 15 residues in the CDR3. Trimming at V came to 4 bases and at J to 4 bases, leaving 10 bases not matched to a gene. CDR1 SGHRS and CDR2 YFSETQ come from the germline V gene. Written as DNA, the CDR3 is TGCGCCAGCAGCCCGGGGGCAGGGGGGCCCTATGGCTACACCTTC. Amino acids: CASSPGAGGPYGYTF.

The rearrangement links TRBV19 to TRBJ2-1; D remains ambiguous. Germline loops: CDR1 LNHDA, CDR2 SQIVND (reference sequence). There are 15 residues in the CDR3. Trimming took 7 bases from V and 8 from J, leaving 21 bases between them. This chain's CDR3 is CASTPKNTLHDEQFF. DNA for the CDR3: TGTGCCAGTACCCCCAAAAACACCTTACACGATGAGCAGTTCTTC. The full variable domain, rest sourced from reference TRBV19 and TRBJ2-1, is DGGITQSPKYLFRKEGQNVTLSCEQNLNHDAMYWYRQDPGQGLRLIYYSQIVNDFQKGDIAEGYSVSREKKESFPLTVTSAQKNPTAFYLCASTPKNTLHDEQFFGPGTRLTVL.

This chain links TRBV6-5 with TRBJ2-2, with D possibly being TRBD2 (6 bases). Germline V lookup: CDR1 MNHEY, CDR2 SVGAGI. The CDR3 sequence is 15 residues long. V lost 4 bases, J lost 0 bases, and 9 bases lay in between. The CDR3 sequence: CASSWTITNTGELFF. DNA for the CDR3: TGTGCCAGCAGTTGGACTATAACGAACACCGGGGAGCTGTTTTTT.

The chain carries TRBV7-9 and TRBJ2-1; TRBD1 matches at 8 bases. Looked up from germline, CDR1 is SEHNR and CDR2 is FQNEAQ (reference sequence). After removal of 5 bases from V and 8 bases from J, the junction contained 11 bases not matched to a gene. The CDR3 contains 15 residues. CDR3 coding DNA: TGTGCCAGCAGCCTAGGACAGGGTAGGTCAGATGAGCAGTTCTTC. The encoded protein is CASSLGQGRSDEQFF.

The chain uses TRBV5-1 and TRBJ1-2; a weak D match, TRBD1 (5 bases). Germline assignment: CDR1 SGHRS and CDR2 YFSETQ. The CDR3 loop spans 12 amino acids. Between the trimmed V and J ends, which lost 0 bases and 7 bases, there was a span of 7 bases. CDR3 amino acids: CASSLDRIGYTF. The CDR3 nucleotides are TGCGCCAGCAGCTTGGACAGGATTGGCTACACCTTC.

The CDR3 region has the DNA TGTGCCAGTCTACAGCCTGGGGCCAAAAACATTCAGTACTTC. This codes for CASLQPGAKNIQYF. This chain uses TRBV19 with TRBJ2-4; no reliable D call. The CDR3 runs to 14 residues. Germline lookup yields CDR1 LNHDA and CDR2 SQIVND (reference sequence). Trimming took 8 bases from V and 1 from J, leaving 12 bases between them.

This chain's CDR3 is CSASGYTSGQFF. The CDR3 coding sequence is TGCAGTGCCAGTGGCTATACCTCGGGGCAGTTCTTC. The chain is built from TRBV20-1 and TRBJ2-1, with D hard to call. Germline lookup yields CDR1 DFQATT and CDR2 SNEGSKA (reference sequence). The CDR3 has 12 amino acids. V was pared by 6 bases and J by 12 bases, with 18 bases between.

The J gene is TRBJ1-2, the V gene TRBV6-5, with unresolved D. Per germline, CDR1 MNHEY and CDR2 SVGAGI. V was shortened by 0 bases and J by 0 bases, with 8 bases between the two germline ends. This CDR3 has 15 amino acids. For the CDR3, the DNA is TGTGCCAGCAGTTACTCCTCGGGGTCTAACTATGGCTACACCTTC. As protein: CASSYSSGSNYGYTF.

V and J are TRBV4-1 and TRBJ1-1; TRBD1 agrees at 8 bases. Germline loops: CDR1 MGHRA, CDR2 YSYEKL. The ends lost 3 bases at V and 2 bases at J; junction bases unmatched: 5. This CDR3 has 15 residues. The DNA for the CDR3 is TGCGCCAGCAGCCACTCCGACAGGGGAAACACTGAAGCTTTCTTT. Amino acids: CASSHSDRGNTEAFF.

J is TRBJ1-5 and V is TRBV19; D possibly corresponds to TRBD1 (5 bases). Trimming pared 3 bases from V and 6 bases from J, leaving 12 bases between. The CDR3 consists of 14 residues. In germline, CDR1 is LNHDA, CDR2 SQIVND (reference sequence). DNA of the CDR3: TGTGCCAGTAGTATTATGCAGGGTAGTCAGCCCCAGCATTTT. Translated: CASSIMQGSQPQHF.

V and J are TRBV28 and TRBJ2-6; the D is unclear. The germline V and J ends were trimmed by 1 base and 4 bases, with 8 bases remaining between them. Germline loops: CDR1 MDHEN, CDR2 SYDVKM. CDR3 size: 15 residues. CDR3 nucleotides: TGTGCCAGCAGTTTATCAGTACCCGGGGCCAACGTCCTGACTTTC. Translated: CASSLSVPGANVLTF. The full variable domain, in which reference TRBV28 and TRBJ2-6 provide the parts outside the CDR3, is DVKVTQSSRYLVKRTGEKVFLECVQDMDHENMFWYRQDPGLGLRLIYFSYDVKMKEKGDIPEGYSVSREKKERFSLILESASTNQTSMYLCASSLSVPGANVLTFGAGSRLTVL.

The CDR3 loop is CASRRVSTAETQYF. The DNA of the CDR3 is TGTGCCAGCAGACGAGTCTCCACCGCGGAGACCCAGTACTTC. The rearrangement joins TRBV11-2 to TRBJ2-5; no clear D. The CDR3 runs to 14 residues. CDR1 and CDR2 (germline): SGHAT, FQNNGV. Trimming took 6 bases from V and 5 from J, leaving 16 bases between them.

The V call is TRBV4-3, the J call TRBJ1-4, with D maybe TRBD1 (5 bases). This CDR3 spans 15 amino acids. Trimming pared 0 bases from V and 8 bases from J, leaving 13 bases between. Germline values: CDR1 LGHNA, CDR2 YSLEER. CDR3 nucleotide sequence: TGCGCCAGCAGCCAAGACTGGGGGGAGCGGGAAAAACTGTTTTTT. Translation gives CASSQDWGEREKLFF.

The J gene is TRBJ1-4, the V gene TRBV6-5, with D tentatively TRBD1 (5 bases). Trimming left V 6 bases short and J 6 bases short, with 11 bases between. Germline V gene lookup returns CDR1 MNHEY and CDR2 SVGAGI. This CDR3 has 13 amino acids. This CDR3 is CASRWGGDEKLFF. CDR3 coding DNA: TGTGCCAGCAGGTGGGGGGGGGATGAAAAACTGTTTTTT.

This sequence joins TRBV27 and TRBJ1-5, with 8 bases lining up with TRBD1. The germline CDR1 and CDR2 sequences are MNHEY and SMNVEV (reference sequence). The length of the CDR3 is 14 residues. The V gene end was trimmed by 2 bases and the J gene end by 7 bases; junction bases not matched to a gene: 4. CDR3 DNA sequence: TGTGCCAGCAGTTTACAGGGGGCTCGACAGCCCCAGCATTTT. Amino acids: CASSLQGARQPQHF.

J is TRBJ1-2 and V is TRBV6-2 or TRBV6-3; possibly TRBD1 for D (5 bases). Germline lookup yields CDR1 MNHEY and CDR2 SVGEGT. The CDR3 contains 13 residues. Trimming shortened V by 4 bases and J by 6 bases, and 12 bases separated the two germline ends. CDR3 amino acids: CASSLGRVNGYTF. The CDR3 bases are TGTGCCAGCAGTTTGGGCAGGGTAAATGGCTACACCTTC.

This clone was seen just once. This chain uses TRBV7-8 with TRBJ2-1; 7 bases match TRBD1. The germline V gene has CDR1 SGHVS and CDR2 FQNEAQ. Trimming cost V 5 bases and J 0 bases; bases outside gene matches: 4. The CDR3 has 15 residues. The CDR3 loop is CASSHRDSSYNEQFF. The CDR3 bases are TGTGCCAGCAGCCACCGGGACAGCTCCTACAATGAGCAGTTCTTC. The variable domain in full, with the rest retrieved from reference TRBV7-8 and TRBJ2-1, is GAGVSQSPRYKVAKRGQDVALRCDPISGHVSLFWYQQALGQGPEFLTYFQNEAQLDKSGLPSDRFFAERPEGSVSTLKIQRTQQEDSAVYLCASSHRDSSYNEQFFGPGTRLTVL.

This sequence joins TRBV2 and TRBJ2-3; D not certain. Trimming cost V 2 bases and J 2 bases, with 5 bases left between them. CDR1 is SNHLY and CDR2 is FYNNEI in the germline V gene. The CDR3 is 13 amino acids. The CDR3 sequence: CASSELSTDTQYF. CDR3 nucleotide sequence: TGTGCCAGCAGTGAACTTTCCACAGATACGCAGTATTTT.

This sequence joins TRBV24-1 and TRBJ2-3, with 7 nucleotides matching TRBD2. Unmatched junction bases numbered 8, after V lost 4 bases and J lost 2 bases. The CDR3 spans 16 residues. Germline lookup yields CDR1 KGHDR and CDR2 SFDVKD. The chain's CDR3 is CATSEGSGTNTDTQYF. The CDR3 DNA follows: TGTGCCACCAGTGAAGGGTCCGGGACTAACACAGATACGCAGTATTTT.

The sample holds one count of this clone. The V and J genes are TRBV6-5 and TRBJ1-1, with a weak D call TRBD1 (5 bases). The CDR3 consists of 15 residues. Per the germline V gene, CDR1 is MNHEY and CDR2 is SVGAGI. V was clipped by 1 base and J by 0 bases, with 9 bases between them. In nucleotides, the CDR3 is TGTGCCAGCAGTTACTTCGCAGGGCTGAACACTGAAGCTTTCTTT. This translates into CASSYFAGLNTEAFF.

The chain joins TRBV11-3 to TRBJ2-7; unclear D gene. Trimming removed 5 bases at V and 6 bases at J, with 11 bases between. This CDR3 comprises 12 residues. Per germline, CDR1 SGHNT and CDR2 YENEEA. The CDR3 DNA reads TGTGCCAGCAGCCGAAGCGAGACCGAGCAGTACTTC. Translation: CASSRSETEQYF.

The V gene is TRBV2, the J gene TRBJ1-5, with 7 positions matching TRBD1. The CDR3 has 15 residues. Germline V CDR1 and CDR2: SNHLY, FYNNEI. The ends lost 5 bases at V and 0 bases at J; junction bases unmatched: 4. The DNA of the CDR3 is TGTGCCAGCAGTCCGACAGGGAATAGCAATCAGCCCCAGCATTTT. Encoded protein: CASSPTGNSNQPQHF.

J is TRBJ1-2 and V is TRBV15; TRBD1 matches 8 bases. Germline V lookup: CDR1 LNHNV, CDR2 YYDKDF (reference sequence). Trimming at V came to 0 bases and at J to 4 bases, leaving 10 bases not matched to a gene. The CDR3 totals 17 residues. As DNA, the CDR3 is TGTGCCACCAGCAGAGACCCGGGACAGGTTATCCCCTATGGCTACACCTTC. Amino acid sequence: CATSRDPGQVIPYGYTF. The full variable domain, rest sourced from reference TRBV15 and TRBJ1-2, is DAMVIQNPRYQVTQFGKPVTLSCSQTLNHNVMYWYQQKSSQAPKLLFHYYDKDFNNEADTPDNFQSRRPNTSFCFLDIRSPGLGDTAMYLCATSRDPGQVIPYGYTFGSGTRLTVV.

This chain links TRBV5-8 with TRBJ2-2; tentatively, D is TRBD2 (6 bases). Per the germline V gene, CDR1 is SGHTS and CDR2 is YDEGEE. Trimming left V 4 bases short and J 2 bases short, with 12 bases between. This CDR3 comprises 15 residues. The CDR3 DNA sequence: TGTGCCAGCAGCACGGGGACTGCCAACACCGGGGAGCTGTTTTTT. Amino acids: CASSTGTANTGELFF.

This chain links TRBV2 with TRBJ1-5, with D perhaps matching TRBD1 (5 bases). Germline V CDR1 and CDR2: SNHLY, FYNNEI. Trimming pared 7 bases from V and 2 bases from J, leaving 9 bases between. The CDR3 loop spans 13 amino acids. The CDR3: CASMTEGNQPQHF. CDR3 in DNA: TGTGCCAGCATGACAGAAGGCAATCAGCCCCAGCATTTT.

Regarding this clone: This CDR3 is also generated by other DNA sequences in the sample. The gene calls are TRBV27 and TRBJ2-2, with 10 bases matching TRBD2. The V and J ends lost 2 bases and 7 bases, in that order; junction bases with no gene match: 4. Germline-derived CDR1 and CDR2 are MNHEY and SMNVEV (reference sequence). The CDR3 is made up of 15 amino acids. This CDR3 is CASSLLAGVVGELFF. CDR3 nucleotides: TGTGCCAGCAGTTTACTAGCGGGAGTAGTCGGGGAGCTGTTTTTT.

The CDR3 sequence: CASSYSSGTNTGELFF. The CDR3 DNA reads TGTGCCAGCAGTTACTCTAGCGGGACGAACACCGGGGAGCTGTTTTTT. The chain is built from TRBV6-5 and TRBJ2-2; TRBD2 matches at 8 bases. The germline V gene has CDR1 MNHEY and CDR2 SVGAGI. This CDR3 has 16 amino acids. V was pared by 0 bases and J by 0 bases, with 0 bases of the junction left unmatched.

The chain couples TRBV27 to TRBJ2-1; 14 positions match TRBD2. V dropped 5 bases and J dropped 8; count of bases not matched to a gene: 11. CDR1 is MNHEY, CDR2 SMNVEV, per germline (reference sequence). The CDR3 is made up of 17 amino acids. CDR3 bases: TGTGCCAGCAGTCCAGGGACTAGCGGGAGCTATGTCTATGAGCAGTTCTTC. Translating it yields CASSPGTSGSYVYEQFF.

In this sample, this clone turned up a few times. V is TRBV19 and J is TRBJ1-1, with 8 bases that match TRBD1. Trimming cost V 3 bases and J 1 base; bases outside gene matches: 1. In germline, CDR1 is LNHDA, CDR2 SQIVND (reference sequence). The CDR3 sequence is 14 residues long. CDR3 region: CASSIGQGNTEAFF. DNA for the CDR3: TGTGCCAGTAGTATCGGACAGGGGAACACTGAAGCTTTCTTT.